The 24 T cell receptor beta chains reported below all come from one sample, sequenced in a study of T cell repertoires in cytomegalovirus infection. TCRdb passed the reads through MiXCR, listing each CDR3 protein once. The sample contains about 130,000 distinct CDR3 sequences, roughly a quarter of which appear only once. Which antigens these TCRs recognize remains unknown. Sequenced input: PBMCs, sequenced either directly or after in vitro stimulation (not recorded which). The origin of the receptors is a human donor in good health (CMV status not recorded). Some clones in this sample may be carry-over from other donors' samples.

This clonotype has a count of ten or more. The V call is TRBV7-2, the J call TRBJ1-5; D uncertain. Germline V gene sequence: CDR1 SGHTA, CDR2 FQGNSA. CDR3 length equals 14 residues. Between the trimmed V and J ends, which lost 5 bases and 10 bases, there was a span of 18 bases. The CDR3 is CASSPREGSRPQHF. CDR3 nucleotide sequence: TGTGCCAGCAGCCCGAGGGAGGGTTCAAGACCCCAGCATTTT. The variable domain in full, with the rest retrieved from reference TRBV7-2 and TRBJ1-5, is GAGVSQSPSNKVTEKGKDVELRCDPISGHTALYWYRQSLGQGLEFLIYFQGNSAPDKSGLPSDRFSAERTGGSVSTLTIQRTQQEDSAVYLCASSPREGSRPQHFGDGTRLSIL.

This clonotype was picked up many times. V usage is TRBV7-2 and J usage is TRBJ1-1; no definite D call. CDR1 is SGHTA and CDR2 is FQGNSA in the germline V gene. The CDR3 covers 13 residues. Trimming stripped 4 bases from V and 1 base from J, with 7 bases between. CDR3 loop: CASSSVRNTEAFF. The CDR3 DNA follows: TGTGCCAGCAGCTCCGTAAGGAACACTGAAGCTTTCTTT.

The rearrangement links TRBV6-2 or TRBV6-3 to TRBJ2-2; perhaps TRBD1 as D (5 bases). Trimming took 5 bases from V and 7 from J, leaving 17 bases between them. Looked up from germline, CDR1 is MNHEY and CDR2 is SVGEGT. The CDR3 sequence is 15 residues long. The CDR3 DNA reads TGTGCCAGCAGTCCGATAGCAGGGATGGTCGGGGAGCTGTTTTTT. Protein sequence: CASSPIAGMVGELFF.

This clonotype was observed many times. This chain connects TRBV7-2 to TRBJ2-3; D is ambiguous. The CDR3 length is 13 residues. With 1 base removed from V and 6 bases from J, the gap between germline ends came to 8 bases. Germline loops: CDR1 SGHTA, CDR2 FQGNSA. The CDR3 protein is CASSLGPEDTQYF. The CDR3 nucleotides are TGTGCCAGCAGCTTAGGCCCCGAGGATACGCAGTATTTT.

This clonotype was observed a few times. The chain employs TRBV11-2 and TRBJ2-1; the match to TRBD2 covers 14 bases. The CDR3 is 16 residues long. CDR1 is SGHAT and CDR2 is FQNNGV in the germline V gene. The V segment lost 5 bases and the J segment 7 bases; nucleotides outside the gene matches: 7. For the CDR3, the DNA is TGTGCCAGCAGCATGGGACTAGCGGGAGCTGAGAATGAGCAGTTCTTC. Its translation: CASSMGLAGAENEQFF. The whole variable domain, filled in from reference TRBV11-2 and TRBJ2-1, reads EAGVAQSPRYKIIEKRQSVAFWCNPISGHATLYWYQQILGQGPKLLIQFQNNGVVDDSQLPKDRFSAERLKGVDSTLKIQPAKLEDSAVYLCASSMGLAGAENEQFFGPGTRLTVL.

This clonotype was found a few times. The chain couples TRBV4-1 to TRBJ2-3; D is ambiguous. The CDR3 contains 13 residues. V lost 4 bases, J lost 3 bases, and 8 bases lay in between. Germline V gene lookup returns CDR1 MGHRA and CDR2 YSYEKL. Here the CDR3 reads CASSPQKTDTQYF. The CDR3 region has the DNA TGCGCCAGCAGCCCGCAAAAGACAGATACGCAGTATTTT.

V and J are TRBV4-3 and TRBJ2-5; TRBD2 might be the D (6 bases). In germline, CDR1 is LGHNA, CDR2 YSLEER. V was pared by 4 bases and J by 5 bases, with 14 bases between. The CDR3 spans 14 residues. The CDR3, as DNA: TGCGCCAGCAGCCGGGGACTTAGTGTGGAGACCCAGTACTTC. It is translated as CASSRGLSVETQYF.

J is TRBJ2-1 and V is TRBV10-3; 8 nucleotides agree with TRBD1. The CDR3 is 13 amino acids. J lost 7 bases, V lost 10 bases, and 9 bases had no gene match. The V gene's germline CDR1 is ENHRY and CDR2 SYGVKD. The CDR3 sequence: CATLGQGKNEQFF. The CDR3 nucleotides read TGTGCCACCCTCGGACAGGGTAAGAATGAGCAGTTCTTC.

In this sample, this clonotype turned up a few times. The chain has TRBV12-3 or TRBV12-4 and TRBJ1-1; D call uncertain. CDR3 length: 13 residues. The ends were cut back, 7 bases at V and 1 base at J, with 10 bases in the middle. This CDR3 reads CASNPSWNTEAFF. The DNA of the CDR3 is TGTGCCAGCAATCCCTCGTGGAACACTGAAGCTTTCTTT.

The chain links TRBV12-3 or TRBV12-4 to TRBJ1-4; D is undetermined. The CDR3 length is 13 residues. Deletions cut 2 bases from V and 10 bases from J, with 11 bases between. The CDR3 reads CASSLSVVGKLFF. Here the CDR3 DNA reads TGTGCCAGCAGTTTATCAGTTGTCGGAAAACTGTTTTTT.

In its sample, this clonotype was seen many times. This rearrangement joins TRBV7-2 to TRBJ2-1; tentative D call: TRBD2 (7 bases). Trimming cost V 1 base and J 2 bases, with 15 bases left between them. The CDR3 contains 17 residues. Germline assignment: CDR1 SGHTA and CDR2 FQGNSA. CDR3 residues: CASSLVRGGSTYNEQFF. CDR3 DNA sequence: TGTGCCAGCAGCTTAGTGAGGGGGGGCTCCACCTACAATGAGCAGTTCTTC.

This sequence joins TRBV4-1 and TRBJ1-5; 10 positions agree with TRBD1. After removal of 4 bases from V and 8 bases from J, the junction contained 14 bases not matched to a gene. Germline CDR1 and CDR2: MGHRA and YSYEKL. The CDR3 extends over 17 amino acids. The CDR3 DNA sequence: TGCGCCAGCAGCCGCCTAGGGACAGGGGAGGTGGTAGAGCCCCAGCATTTT. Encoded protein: CASSRLGTGEVVEPQHF.

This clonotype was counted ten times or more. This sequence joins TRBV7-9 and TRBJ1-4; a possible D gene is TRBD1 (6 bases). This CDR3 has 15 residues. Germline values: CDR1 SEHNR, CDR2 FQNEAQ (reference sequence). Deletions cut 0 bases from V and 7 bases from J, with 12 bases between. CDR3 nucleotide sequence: TGTGCCAGCAGCTTAGCGGACAGTCCGGGTGAAAAACTGTTTTTT. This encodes CASSLADSPGEKLFF.

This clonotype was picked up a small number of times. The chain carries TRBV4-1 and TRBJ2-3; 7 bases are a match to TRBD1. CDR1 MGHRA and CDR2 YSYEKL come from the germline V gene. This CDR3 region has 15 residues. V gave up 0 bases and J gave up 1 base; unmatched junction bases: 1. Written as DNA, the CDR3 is TGCGCCAGCAGCCAAGATACAGGGGGCACAGATACGCAGTATTTT. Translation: CASSQDTGGTDTQYF.

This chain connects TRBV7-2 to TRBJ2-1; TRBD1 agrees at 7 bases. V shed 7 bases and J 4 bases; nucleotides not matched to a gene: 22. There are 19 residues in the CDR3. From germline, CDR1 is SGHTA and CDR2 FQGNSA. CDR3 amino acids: CASILASWGPGQTYNEQFF. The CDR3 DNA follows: TGTGCCAGCATCCTAGCTTCTTGGGGGCCGGGACAGACATACAATGAGCAGTTCTTC.

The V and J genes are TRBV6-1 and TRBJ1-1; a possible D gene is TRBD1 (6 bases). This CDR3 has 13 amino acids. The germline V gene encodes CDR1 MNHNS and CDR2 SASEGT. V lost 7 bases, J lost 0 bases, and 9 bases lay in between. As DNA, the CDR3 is TGTGCCAGCACCAACAGGGTGAACACTGAAGCTTTCTTT. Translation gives CASTNRVNTEAFF.

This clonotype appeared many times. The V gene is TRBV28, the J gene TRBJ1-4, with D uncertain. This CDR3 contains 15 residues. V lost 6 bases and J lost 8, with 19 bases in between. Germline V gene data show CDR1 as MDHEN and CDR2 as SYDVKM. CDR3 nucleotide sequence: TGTGCCAGCAGCCCTCCATCTGAGGTTAAAGAAAAACTGTTTTTT. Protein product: CASSPPSEVKEKLFF.

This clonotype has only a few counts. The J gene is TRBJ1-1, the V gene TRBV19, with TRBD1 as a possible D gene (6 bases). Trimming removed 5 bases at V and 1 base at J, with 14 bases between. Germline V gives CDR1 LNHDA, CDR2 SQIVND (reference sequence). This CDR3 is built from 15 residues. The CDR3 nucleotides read TGTGCCAGTAGTCTTCACAGGGAGAGGAACACTGAAGCTTTCTTT. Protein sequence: CASSLHRERNTEAFF. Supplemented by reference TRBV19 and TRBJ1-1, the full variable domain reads DGGITQSPKYLFRKEGQNVTLSCEQNLNHDAMYWYRQDPGQGLRLIYYSQIVNDFQKGDIAEGYSVSREKKESFPLTVTSAQKNPTAFYLCASSLHRERNTEAFFGQGTRLTVV.

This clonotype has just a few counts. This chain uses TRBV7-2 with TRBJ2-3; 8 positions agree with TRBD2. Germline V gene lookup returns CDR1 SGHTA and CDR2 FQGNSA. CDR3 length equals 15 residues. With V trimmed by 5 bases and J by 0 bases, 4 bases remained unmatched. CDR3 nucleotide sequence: TGTGCCAGCAGCGTAATAGCGGGGAGCACAGATACGCAGTATTTT. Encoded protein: CASSVIAGSTDTQYF.

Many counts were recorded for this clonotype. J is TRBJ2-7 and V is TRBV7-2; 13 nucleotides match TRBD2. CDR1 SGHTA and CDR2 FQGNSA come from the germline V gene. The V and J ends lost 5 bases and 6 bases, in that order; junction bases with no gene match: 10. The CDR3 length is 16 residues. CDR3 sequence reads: CASSPRTSGSLSEQYF. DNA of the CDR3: TGTGCCAGCAGCCCGCGGACTAGCGGGAGTTTGAGCGAGCAGTACTTC.

The DNA of the CDR3 is TGTGCCAGCAGCGTAAACAGTTTATCTACCTACGAGCAGTACTTC. It encodes CASSVNSLSTYEQYF. This sequence joins TRBV9 and TRBJ2-7; D ambiguous. The CDR3 length is 15 residues. Germline V lookup: CDR1 SGDLS, CDR2 YYNGEE. V lost 1 base, J lost 2 bases, and 13 bases lay in between. The entire variable domain, with the rest obtained from reference TRBV9 and TRBJ2-7, is as follows: DSGVTQTPKHLITATGQRVTLRCSPRSGDLSVYWYQQSLDQGLQFLIQYYNGEERAKGNILERFSAQQFPDLHSELNLSSLELGDSALYFCASSVNSLSTYEQYFGPGTRLTVT.

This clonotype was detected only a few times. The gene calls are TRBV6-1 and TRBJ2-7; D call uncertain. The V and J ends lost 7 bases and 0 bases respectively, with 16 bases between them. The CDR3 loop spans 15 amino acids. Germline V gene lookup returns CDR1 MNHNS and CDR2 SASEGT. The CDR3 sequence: CASTPGPVASYEQYF. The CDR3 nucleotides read TGTGCCAGCACCCCCGGGCCAGTAGCCTCCTACGAGCAGTACTTC.

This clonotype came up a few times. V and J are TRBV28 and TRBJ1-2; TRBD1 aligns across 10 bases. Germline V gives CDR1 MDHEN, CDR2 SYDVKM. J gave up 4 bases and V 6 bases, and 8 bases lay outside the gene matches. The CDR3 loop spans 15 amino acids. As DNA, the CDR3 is TGTGCCAGCAGCACTCGGGACAGGGGTACCTATGGCTACACCTTC. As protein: CASSTRDRGTYGYTF.

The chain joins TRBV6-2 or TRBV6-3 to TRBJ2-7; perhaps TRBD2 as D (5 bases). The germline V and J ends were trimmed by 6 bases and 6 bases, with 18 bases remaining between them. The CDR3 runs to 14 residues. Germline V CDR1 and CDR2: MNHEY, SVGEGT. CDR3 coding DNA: TGTGCCAGCAGCACTTTACTGAAGGCGGGCGAGCAGTACTTC. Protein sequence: CASSTLLKAGEQYF.